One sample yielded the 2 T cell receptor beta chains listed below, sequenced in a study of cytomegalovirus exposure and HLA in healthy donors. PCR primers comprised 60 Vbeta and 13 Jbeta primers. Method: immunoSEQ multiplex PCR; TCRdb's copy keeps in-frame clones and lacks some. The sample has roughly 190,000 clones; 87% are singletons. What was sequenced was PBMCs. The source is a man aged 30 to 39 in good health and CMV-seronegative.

The CDR3 region is CASSSSKGAGNTEAFF. The CDR3, as DNA: TGTGCCAGCAGCTCCAGTAAGGGGGCGGGGAACACTGAAGCTTTCTTT. V usage is TRBV5-4 and J usage is TRBJ1-1, with 7 bases lining up with TRBD1. The germline V gene has CDR1 SGHNT and CDR2 YYREEE (reference sequence). The CDR3 length is 16 residues. Trimming took 3 bases from V and 1 from J; bases not matched to a gene: 9.

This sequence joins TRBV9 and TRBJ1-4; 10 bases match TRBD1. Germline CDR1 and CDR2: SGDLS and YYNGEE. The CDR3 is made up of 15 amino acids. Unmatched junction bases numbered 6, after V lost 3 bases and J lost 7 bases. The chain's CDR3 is CASSASGTGVEKLFF. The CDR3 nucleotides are TGTGCCAGCAGCGCCTCCGGGACAGGGGTTGAAAAACTGTTTTTT.